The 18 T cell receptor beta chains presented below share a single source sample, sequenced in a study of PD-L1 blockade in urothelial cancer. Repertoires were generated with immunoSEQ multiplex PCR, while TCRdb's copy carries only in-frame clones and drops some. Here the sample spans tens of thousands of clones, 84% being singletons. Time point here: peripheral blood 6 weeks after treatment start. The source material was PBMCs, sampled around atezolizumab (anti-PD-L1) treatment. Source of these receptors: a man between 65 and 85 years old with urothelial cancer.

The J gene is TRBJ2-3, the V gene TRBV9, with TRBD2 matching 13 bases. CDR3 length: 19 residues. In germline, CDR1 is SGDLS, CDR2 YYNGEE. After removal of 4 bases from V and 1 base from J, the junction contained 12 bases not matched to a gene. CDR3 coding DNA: TGTGCCAGCAGCTCCCCCTGGACTAGCGGGAGCCGGGGCACAGATACGCAGTATTTT. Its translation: CASSSPWTSGSRGTDTQYF.

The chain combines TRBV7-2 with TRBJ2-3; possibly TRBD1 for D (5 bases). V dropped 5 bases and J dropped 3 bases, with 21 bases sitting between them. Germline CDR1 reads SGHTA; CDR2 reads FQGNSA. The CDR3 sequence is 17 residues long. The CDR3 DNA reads TGTGCCAGCAGCCCTTCCGGTGCCAGGGTTCGAACAGATACGCAGTATTTT. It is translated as CASSPSGARVRTDTQYF.

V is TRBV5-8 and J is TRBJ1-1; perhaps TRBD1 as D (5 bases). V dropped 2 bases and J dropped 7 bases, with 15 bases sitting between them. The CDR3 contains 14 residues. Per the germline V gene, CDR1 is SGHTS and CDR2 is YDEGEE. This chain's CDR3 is CASSLGRDFFEAFF. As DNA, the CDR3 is TGTGCCAGCAGCTTAGGGAGGGACTTTTTTGAAGCTTTCTTT. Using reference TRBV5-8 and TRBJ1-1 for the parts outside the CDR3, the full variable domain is EAGVTQSPTHLIKTRGQQATLRCSPISGHTSVYWYQQALGLGLQFLLWYDEGEERNRGNFPPRFSGRQFPNYSSELNVNALELEDSALYLCASSLGRDFFEAFFGQGTRLTVV.

In DNA, the CDR3 is TGTGCCAGCAGTAAAGAAGCCGGCACAGATACGCAGTATTTT. It encodes CASSKEAGTDTQYF. This chain connects TRBV6-4 to TRBJ2-3; no firm D call. The germline V and J ends were trimmed by 5 bases and 1 base, with 10 bases remaining between them. Germline V CDR1 and CDR2: MRHNA, SNTAGT. CDR3 size: 14 residues.

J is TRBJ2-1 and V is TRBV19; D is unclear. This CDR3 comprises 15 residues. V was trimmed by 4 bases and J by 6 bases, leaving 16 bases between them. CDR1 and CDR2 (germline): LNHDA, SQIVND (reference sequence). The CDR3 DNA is TGTGCCAGTAGTAACCGTGAGAGATCCCGCAATGAGCAGTTCTTC. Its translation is CASSNRERSRNEQFF.

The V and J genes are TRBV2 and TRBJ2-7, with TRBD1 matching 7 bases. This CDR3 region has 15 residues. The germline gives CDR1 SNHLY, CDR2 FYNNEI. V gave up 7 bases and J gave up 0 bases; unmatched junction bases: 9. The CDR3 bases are TGTGCCAGCACGAAGGACAGGACGATCTCCTACGAGCAGTACTTC. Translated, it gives CASTKDRTISYEQYF. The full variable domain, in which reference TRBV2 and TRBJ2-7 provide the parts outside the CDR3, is EPEVTQTPSHQVTQMGQEVILRCVPISNHLYFYWYRQILGQKVEFLVSFYNNEISEKSEIFDDQFSVERPDGSNFTLKIRSTKLEDSAMYFCASTKDRTISYEQYFGPGTRLTVT.

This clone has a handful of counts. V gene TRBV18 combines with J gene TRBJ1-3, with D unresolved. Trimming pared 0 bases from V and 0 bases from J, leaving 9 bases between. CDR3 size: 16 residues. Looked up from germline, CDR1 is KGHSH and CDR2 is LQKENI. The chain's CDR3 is CASSPPGGSSGNTIYF. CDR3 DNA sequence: TGTGCCAGCTCACCACCCGGCGGGAGCTCTGGAAACACCATATATTTT.

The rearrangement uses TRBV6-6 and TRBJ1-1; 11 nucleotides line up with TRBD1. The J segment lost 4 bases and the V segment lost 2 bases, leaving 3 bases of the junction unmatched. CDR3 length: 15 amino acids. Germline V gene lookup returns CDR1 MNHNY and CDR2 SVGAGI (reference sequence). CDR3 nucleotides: TGTGCCAGCAGTTACCGAGGGACAGGGGGCACTGAAGCTTTCTTT. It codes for CASSYRGTGGTEAFF.

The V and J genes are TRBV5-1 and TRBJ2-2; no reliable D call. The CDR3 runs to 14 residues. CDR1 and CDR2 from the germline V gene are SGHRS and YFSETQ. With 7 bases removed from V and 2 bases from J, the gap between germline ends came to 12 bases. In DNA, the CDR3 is TGCGCCAGCGGCATGGTCCTAAACACCGGGGAGCTGTTTTTT. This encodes CASGMVLNTGELFF.

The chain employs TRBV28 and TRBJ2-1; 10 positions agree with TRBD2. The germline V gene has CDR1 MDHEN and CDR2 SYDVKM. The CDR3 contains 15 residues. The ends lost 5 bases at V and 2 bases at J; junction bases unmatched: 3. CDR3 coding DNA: TGTGCCAGCAGTCCTCTAGCGGGAGCCTACAATGAGCAGTTCTTC. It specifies CASSPLAGAYNEQFF.

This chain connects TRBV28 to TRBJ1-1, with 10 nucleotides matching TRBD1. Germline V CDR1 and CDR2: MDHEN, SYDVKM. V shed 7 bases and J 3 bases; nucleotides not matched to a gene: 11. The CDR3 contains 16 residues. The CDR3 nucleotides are TGTGCCAGCACCCTCCGGGACAGGGGCCTTCACACTGAAGCTTTCTTT. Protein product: CASTLRDRGLHTEAFF.

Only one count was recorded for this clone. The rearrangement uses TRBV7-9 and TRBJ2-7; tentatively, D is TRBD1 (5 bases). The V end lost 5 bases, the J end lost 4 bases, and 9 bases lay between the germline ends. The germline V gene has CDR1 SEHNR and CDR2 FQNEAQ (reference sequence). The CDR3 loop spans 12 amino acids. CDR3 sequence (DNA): TGTGCCAGCAGCCGCAGGGTTTACGAGCAGTACTTC. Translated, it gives CASSRRVYEQYF.

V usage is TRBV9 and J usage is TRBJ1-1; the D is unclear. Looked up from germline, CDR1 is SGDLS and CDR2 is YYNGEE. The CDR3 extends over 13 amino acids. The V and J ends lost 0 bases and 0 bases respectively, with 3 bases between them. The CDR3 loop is CASSVDMNTEAFF. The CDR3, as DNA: TGTGCCAGCAGCGTAGACATGAACACTGAAGCTTTCTTT.

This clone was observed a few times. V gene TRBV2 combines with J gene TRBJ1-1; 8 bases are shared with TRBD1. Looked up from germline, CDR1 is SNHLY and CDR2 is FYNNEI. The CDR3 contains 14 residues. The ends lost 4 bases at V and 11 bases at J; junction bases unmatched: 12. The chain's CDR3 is CASSGQGRLVVAFF. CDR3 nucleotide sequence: TGTGCCAGCAGTGGACAGGGGAGGTTGGTGGTCGCTTTCTTT.

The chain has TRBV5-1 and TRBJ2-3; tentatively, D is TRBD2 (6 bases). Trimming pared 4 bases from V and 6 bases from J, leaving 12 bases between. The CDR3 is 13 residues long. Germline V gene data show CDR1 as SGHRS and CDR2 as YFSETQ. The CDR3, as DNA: TGCGCCAGCAGCCCACGTCGGGGGGATACGCAGTATTTT. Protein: CASSPRRGDTQYF. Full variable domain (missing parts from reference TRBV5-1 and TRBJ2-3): KAGVTQTPRYLIKTRGQQVTLSCSPISGHRSVSWYQQTPGQGLQFLFEYFSETQRNKGNFPGRFSGRQFSNSRSEMNVSTLELGDSALYLCASSPRRGDTQYFGPGTRLTVL.

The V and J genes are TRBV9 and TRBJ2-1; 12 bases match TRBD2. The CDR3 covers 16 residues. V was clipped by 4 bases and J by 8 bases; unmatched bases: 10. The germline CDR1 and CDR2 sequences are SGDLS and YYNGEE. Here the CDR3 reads CASSSRTSGGTDEQFF. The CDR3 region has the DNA TGTGCCAGCAGCTCACGAACTAGCGGGGGGACGGATGAGCAGTTCTTC.

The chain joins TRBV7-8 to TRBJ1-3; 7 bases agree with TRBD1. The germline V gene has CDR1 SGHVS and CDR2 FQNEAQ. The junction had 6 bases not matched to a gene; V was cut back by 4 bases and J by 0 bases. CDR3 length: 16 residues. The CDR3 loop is CASSSFNRGSGNTIYF. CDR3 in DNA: TGTGCCAGCAGCTCGTTTAACAGGGGCTCTGGAAACACCATATATTTT. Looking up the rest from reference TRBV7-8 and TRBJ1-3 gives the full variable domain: GAGVSQSPRYKVAKRGQDVALRCDPISGHVSLFWYQQALGQGPEFLTYFQNEAQLDKSGLPSDRFFAERPEGSVSTLKIQRTQQEDSAVYLCASSSFNRGSGNTIYFGEGSWLTVV.

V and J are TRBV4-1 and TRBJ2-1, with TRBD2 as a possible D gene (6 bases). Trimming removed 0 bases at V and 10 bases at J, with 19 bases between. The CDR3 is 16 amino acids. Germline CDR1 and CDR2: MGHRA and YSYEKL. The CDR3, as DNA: TGCGCCAGCAGCCAAGATAGGGCAGCTCGGGGGAGAGAGCAGTTCTTC. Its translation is CASSQDRAARGREQFF.